These T cell receptor beta chains were read from a single sample in a study of shared clonotypes between healthy human individuals. Assay used: immunoSEQ multiplex PCR; TCRdb lists only in-frame clones, some missing. Of around 600,000 clones in the sample, around 95% are singletons; the top ten hold 0.11%. The specimen sequenced was naive CD8+ T cells sorted from blood. The receptors shown here come from a woman aged 25 to 45 in good health. Both conserved end residues are part of each CDR3. The order of the fields is V gene, clone size, D gene, J gene, CDR3 DNA, CDR3 protein. D genes are given only for firm matches. A row's size may be missing; if present it is once, few, many or a size class.

>TRBV6-5|NA|NA|TRBJ2-7
TGTGCCAGCAGTTACGGGAGTGCACAGCCTTACGAGCAGTACTTC
CASSYGSAQPYEQYF
>TRBV6-7|NA|TRBD1|TRBJ1-4
TGTGCCAGCAGTTACCCTACAGGGGGCCATGAAAAACTGTTTTTT
CASSYPTGGHEKLFF
>TRBV11-2|NA|TRBD2|TRBJ2-7
TGTGCCAGCAGCTTAGGTCTAGCGGGTAACTCCTACGAGCAGTACTTC
CASSLGLAGNSYEQYF
>TRBV27|NA|TRBD1|TRBJ1-2
TGTGCCAGCAGTTTGGGACAGCACTATGGCTACACCTTC
CASSLGQHYGYTF
>TRBV12-5|NA|TRBD2|TRBJ2-2
TGTGCTAGTGGTTTGGCGGGGGGAGCGAACACCGGGGAGCTGTTTTTT
CASGLAGGANTGELFF
>TRBV2|NA|NA|TRBJ2-7
TGTGCCAGCATTCGCGGTTCCAACGAGCAGTACTTC
CASIRGSNEQYF
>TRBV19|NA|TRBD1|TRBJ2-7
TGTGCCAGTAGTATAGGGACAGGGCTGAACGAGCAGTACTTC
CASSIGTGLNEQYF
>TRBV6-5|NA|TRBD1|TRBJ1-2
TGTGCCAGCATGGAGGCCCCGACAGGGCTGGGTGGCTACACCTTC
CASMEAPTGLGGYTF
>TRBV2|NA|TRBD1|TRBJ2-5
TGTGCCAGCAGTCAGGGGGTTTGGGAGACCCAGTACTTC
CASSQGVWETQYF
>TRBV6-5|NA|NA|TRBJ1-5
TGTGCCAGCAGTTACTCGACCAGCAATCAGCCCCAGCATTTT
CASSYSTSNQPQHF
>TRBV9|NA|NA|TRBJ2-1
TGTGCCAGCAGCTCTGACAGAAAGCAGTTCTTC
CASSSDRKQFF
>TRBV30|NA|TRBD2|TRBJ2-7
TGTGCCTGGAGTGCCGGTATAGCGGGCTCCTACGAGCAGTACTTC
CAWSAGIAGSYEQYF
>TRBV13|NA|NA|TRBJ2-7
TGTGCCAGCAGCGACCGGGGTTCCTACGAGCAGTACTTC
CASSDRGSYEQYF
>TRBV15|NA|NA|TRBJ2-1
TGTGCCACCAGCACGGGGTACAATGAGCAGTTCTTC
CATSTGYNEQFF
>TRBV5-6|NA|TRBD1|TRBJ2-7
TGTGCCAGCAGTCCCGGGACAGGGCCCTACGAGCAGTACTTC
CASSPGTGPYEQYF
>TRBV19|NA|NA|TRBJ2-7
TGTGCCAGTAGTCCGACTACAGCCTACGAGCAGTACTTC
CASSPTTAYEQYF
>TRBV5-6|NA|TRBD2|TRBJ2-7
TGTGCCAGCAGCTTGCCGGGAGGGCCCTACGAGCAGTACTTC
CASSLPGGPYEQYF
>TRBV28|NA|NA|TRBJ1-4
TGTGCCAGCAAAGGGGTGTCTGAAAAACTGTTTTTT
CASKGVSEKLFF
>TRBV6-5|NA|NA|TRBJ2-7
TGTGCCAGCAGCCCGGGACTGACTGAGCAGTACTTC
CASSPGLTEQYF
>TRBV7-9|few|NA|TRBJ1-1
TGTGCCAGCAGCTTGCGGGAGGAAGCTTTCTTT
CASSLREEAFF
>TRBV28|NA|NA|TRBJ2-1
TGTGCCAGCAGCACACGACTAGAACTAAAACGTGAGCAGTTCTTC
CASSTRLELKREQFF
>TRBV7-9|NA|NA|TRBJ1-2
TGTGCCAGCACCGACCCGGGGCTTAACTATGGCTACACCTTC
CASTDPGLNYGYTF
>TRBV27|NA|NA|TRBJ1-5
TGTGCCAGCAGTTTAGGGCCAGGGCATAGCAATCAGCCCCAGCATTTT
CASSLGPGHSNQPQHF
>TRBV6-5|NA|NA|TRBJ2-7
TGTGCCAGCAGTTACGCTGGCGAAGCCTACGAGCAGTACTTC
CASSYAGEAYEQYF
>TRBV28|once|NA|TRBJ2-4
TGTGCCAGCAGCAGCGGAAGCGACAGAGCCAAAAACATTCAGTACTTC
CASSSGSDRAKNIQYF
>TRBV27|once|TRBD1|TRBJ1-1
TGTGCCAGCAGTACAGGGGTCGGGAACACTGAAGCTTTCTTT
CASSTGVGNTEAFF